Listed here are 10 T cell receptor beta chains from one sample, sequenced in a study of shared clonotypes between healthy human individuals. The assay was immunoSEQ multiplex PCR, and TCRdb's table has in-frame clones only and misses some. Here the sample spans about 680,000 clones, approximately 90% being singletons. Positive CCR7 selection of CD45RO-negative cells yielded the naive CD8 cells, and terminally differentiated effector memory CD45RA+ cells were excluded. Source material: naive CD8+ T cells sorted from blood. The origin of the receptors is a man aged 30-40 years in good health.

This clone has only a few counts. The chain employs TRBV4-1 and TRBJ1-1, with D uncertain. The germline V gene has CDR1 MGHRA and CDR2 YSYEKL. V was pared by 2 bases and J by 5 bases, with 12 bases between. CDR3 length: 14 amino acids. The CDR3 loop reads CASSQRGRVTEAFF. The CDR3 DNA sequence: TGCGCCAGCAGCCAACGGGGTAGAGTGACTGAAGCTTTCTTT.

There are a few counts of this clone. This chain connects TRBV5-6 to TRBJ2-1; 9 nucleotides match TRBD1. The CDR3 runs to 14 residues. Germline CDR1 is SGHDT and CDR2 is YYEEEE. J lost 9 bases, V lost 8 bases, and 12 bases had no gene match. CDR3 in amino acids: CASTRDRVTSEQFF. The CDR3 DNA is TGTGCCAGTACACGGGACAGGGTCACCAGTGAGCAGTTCTTC.

This clone was recorded once. The J gene is TRBJ2-3, the V gene TRBV29-1, with D perhaps TRBD2 (6 bases). CDR3 length equals 16 residues. Trimming stripped 6 bases from V and 2 bases from J, with 21 bases between. Germline CDR1 reads SQVTM; CDR2 reads ANQGSEA. The CDR3 DNA is TGCAGCGTGTGGGGGACTCCACTGAAATTCACAGATACGCAGTATTTT. Translation: CSVWGTPLKFTDTQYF.

This clone was detected only once. Other DNA sequences in the sample encode the same CDR3. The V and J genes are TRBV5-1 and TRBJ2-2; 8 bases match TRBD1. Germline V lookup: CDR1 SGHRS, CDR2 YFSETQ. Trimming at V came to 3 bases and at J to 3 bases, leaving 1 base not matched to a gene. This CDR3 contains 14 residues. The DNA of the CDR3 is TGCGCCAGCAGCTCGACAGGGGACACCGGGGAGCTGTTTTTT. Its protein product is CASSSTGDTGELFF.

CDR3 protein: CAISDERDLTDTQYF. CDR3 DNA: TGTGCCATCAGTGACGAGCGGGATCTCACAGATACGCAGTATTTT. The V call is TRBV10-3, the J call TRBJ2-3; TRBD2 agrees at 7 bases. With 3 bases clipped from V and 2 bases from J, the junction kept 5 bases outside the gene matches. This CDR3 contains 15 residues. Germline CDR1 ENHRY, CDR2 SYGVKD.

In this sample, this clone turned up a few times. This chain connects TRBV7-6 to TRBJ2-7, with 7 positions matching TRBD1. The CDR3 runs 14 residues. Trimming cost V 5 bases and J 1 base; bases outside gene matches: 5. In germline, CDR1 is SGHVS, CDR2 FNYEAQ. The CDR3 loop reads CASSHRDSSYEQYF. In DNA, the CDR3 is TGTGCCAGCAGCCACCGGGACAGTTCCTACGAGCAGTACTTC.

Many counts were recorded for this clone. The rearrangement uses TRBV6-4 and TRBJ2-2; 8 bases are a match to TRBD1. The ends lost 2 bases at V and 1 base at J; junction bases unmatched: 0. This CDR3 has 15 residues. The germline gives CDR1 MRHNA, CDR2 SNTAGT. The CDR3 region is CASSDGTGNTGELFF. The CDR3 region has the DNA TGTGCCAGCAGTGACGGGACAGGGAACACCGGGGAGCTGTTTTTT.

The chain employs TRBV5-6 and TRBJ2-1; D is perhaps TRBD1 or TRBD2 (5 bases each). CDR3 length: 12 residues. Germline V gene sequence: CDR1 SGHDT, CDR2 YYEEEE. Trimming removed 5 bases from V and 12 bases from J, with 15 bases in between. CDR3 DNA: TGTGCCAGCAGTGAAACGGGGACGTGGCAGTTCTTC. Translation: CASSETGTWQFF.

The chain uses TRBV28 and TRBJ2-1, with 9 bases aligning to TRBD2. The CDR3 is made up of 14 amino acids. CDR1 MDHEN and CDR2 SYDVKM come from the germline V gene. With V trimmed by 3 bases and J by 5 bases, 2 bases remained unmatched. The CDR3 here is CASSFVAGDNEQFF. As DNA, the CDR3 is TGTGCCAGCAGTTTTGTAGCGGGGGACAATGAGCAGTTCTTC.

This clone was seen a single time. The chain carries TRBV7-9 and TRBJ2-5; D not resolved. CDR1 is SEHNR and CDR2 is FQNEAQ in the germline V gene (reference sequence). CDR3 length: 13 residues. V lost 5 bases and J lost 5, with 12 bases in between. The CDR3 sequence is CASSPLGLETQYF. In nucleotides, the CDR3 is TGTGCCAGCAGCCCCCTTGGGTTGGAGACCCAGTACTTC.